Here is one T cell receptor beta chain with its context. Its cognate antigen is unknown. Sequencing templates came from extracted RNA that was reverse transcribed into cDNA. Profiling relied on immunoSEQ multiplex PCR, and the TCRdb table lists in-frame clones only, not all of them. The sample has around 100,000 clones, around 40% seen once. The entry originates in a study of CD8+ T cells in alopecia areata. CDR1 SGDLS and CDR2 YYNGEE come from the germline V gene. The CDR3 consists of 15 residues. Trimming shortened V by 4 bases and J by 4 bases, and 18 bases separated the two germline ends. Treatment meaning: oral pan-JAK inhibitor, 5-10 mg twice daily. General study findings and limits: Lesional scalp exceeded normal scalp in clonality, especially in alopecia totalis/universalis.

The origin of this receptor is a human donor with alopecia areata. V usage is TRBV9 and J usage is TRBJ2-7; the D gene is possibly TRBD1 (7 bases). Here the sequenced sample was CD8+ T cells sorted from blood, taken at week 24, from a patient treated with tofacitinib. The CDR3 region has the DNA TGTGCCAGCAGCCCAGGGGGAGGTGCCCTATACGAGCAGTACTTC. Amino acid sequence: CASSPGGGALYEQYF.